The T cell receptor (beta chain) under discussion was sequenced for a study of CD4 T cells in relation to SARS-CoV-2 and coronaviruses. Study-wide background: PBMCs were cultured with antigen for nine to ten days before TCR beta sequencing. Study outcomes and limitations: In approximately 71% of donors, memory CD4+ clonotypes crossrecognized SARS-CoV-2 and at least one common cold coronavirus spike.

The table came from immunoSEQ multiplex PCR; TCRdb's copy has only in-frame clones and leaves some out. The table lists some 40,000 clones, 77% of them singletons, with roughly 22% in the top ten. Notes on this clone: The antigen is undetermined.

Germline CDR1 LGHDT, CDR2 YNNKEL (reference sequence). The CDR3 is made up of 13 amino acids. Trimming stripped 0 bases from V and 3 bases from J, with 4 bases between. The source material was memory CD4+ T cells from PBMCs, cultured in vitro. V is TRBV3-1 (or the pseudogene TRBV3-2) and J is TRBJ2-3; no reliable D call. The sequence was collected from an adult with COVID-19. The CDR3 DNA is TGTGCCAGCAGCCAAGATCTTACAGATACGCAGTATTTT. The encoded protein is CASSQDLTDTQYF.